This T cell receptor beta chain stems from a study of CD8 T cells in ankylosing spondylitis. TCRdb fed the 5' RACE reads into MiXCR, producing one record per CDR3 protein. The data contain 150,000 to 200,000 distinct CDR3 sequences, 9.5% to 13% of them singletons. This clonotype came up many times. Sequencing input: blood, either unsorted or a sorted T cell fraction (not recorded which). The clonotype comes from a male donor with ankylosing spondylitis or in good health (not recorded which).

The CDR3 DNA follows: TGCGCCAGCAGCCTAGAGGACAGGGGCTTTGGAAACACCATATATTTT. Its protein product is CASSLEDRGFGNTIYF. The chain employs TRBV4-1 and TRBJ1-3, with 9 bases aligning to TRBD1. The trim removed 4 bases at V and 3 bases at J, leaving 7 bases unmatched. CDR3 length: 16 amino acids. Germline CDR1 is MGHRA and CDR2 is YSYEKL.